This T cell receptor (beta chain) was retrieved from a study of blood T cell repertoires in COVID-19. Per the authors' pipeline: For nucleated cells, counts were estimated from reference gene primer amplification. The method was immunoSEQ multiplex PCR; TCRdb's version includes in-frame clones alone and lacks a portion of them. For V, J and clone size, that table is used; D and trimming come from the DNA. The sample contains roughly 200,000 clones, 82% of which appear only once. Deletions cut 2 bases from V and 5 bases from J, with 7 bases between. This CDR3 is built from 13 residues. Germline V gives CDR1 GTSNPN, CDR2 SVGIG (reference sequence).

The V gene is TRBV30, the J gene TRBJ1-6; D gene ambiguous. This TCR was sampled from a middle-aged man who had recovered from COVID-19. Material: PBMCs or T cells enriched from blood (not recorded which). The CDR3: CAWSPTNNSPLHF. The DNA for the CDR3 is TGTGCCTGGAGTCCTACGAATAATTCACCCCTCCACTTT.